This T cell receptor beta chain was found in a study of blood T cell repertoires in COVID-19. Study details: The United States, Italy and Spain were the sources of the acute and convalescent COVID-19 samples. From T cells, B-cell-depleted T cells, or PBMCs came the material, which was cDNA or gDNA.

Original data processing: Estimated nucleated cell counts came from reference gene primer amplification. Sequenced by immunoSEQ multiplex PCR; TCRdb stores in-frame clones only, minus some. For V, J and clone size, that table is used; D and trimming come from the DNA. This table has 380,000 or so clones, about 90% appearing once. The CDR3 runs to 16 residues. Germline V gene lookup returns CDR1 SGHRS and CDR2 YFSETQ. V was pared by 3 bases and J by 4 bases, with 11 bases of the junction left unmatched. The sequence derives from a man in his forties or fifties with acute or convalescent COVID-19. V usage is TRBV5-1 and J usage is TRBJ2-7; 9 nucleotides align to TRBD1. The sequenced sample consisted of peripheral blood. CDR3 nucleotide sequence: TGCGCCAGCAGCTGGGCGACAGGGGGTTCTTATTACGAGCAGTACTTC. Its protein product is CASSWATGGSYYEQYF.